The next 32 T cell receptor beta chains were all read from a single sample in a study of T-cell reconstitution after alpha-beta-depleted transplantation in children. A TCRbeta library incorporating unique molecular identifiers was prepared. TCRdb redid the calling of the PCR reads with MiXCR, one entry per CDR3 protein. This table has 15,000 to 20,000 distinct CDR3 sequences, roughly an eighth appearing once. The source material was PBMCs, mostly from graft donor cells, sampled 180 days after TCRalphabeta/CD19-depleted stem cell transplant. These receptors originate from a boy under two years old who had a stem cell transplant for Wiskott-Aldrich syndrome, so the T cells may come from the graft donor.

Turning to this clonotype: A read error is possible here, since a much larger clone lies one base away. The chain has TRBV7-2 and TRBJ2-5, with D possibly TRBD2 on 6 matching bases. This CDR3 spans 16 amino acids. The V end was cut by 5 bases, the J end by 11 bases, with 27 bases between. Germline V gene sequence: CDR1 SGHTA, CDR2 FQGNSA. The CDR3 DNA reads TGTGCCAGCAGCCCGAGGGTCGGGGGTGCCTACAATGAGCAGTACTTC. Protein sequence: CASSPRVGGAYNEQYF.

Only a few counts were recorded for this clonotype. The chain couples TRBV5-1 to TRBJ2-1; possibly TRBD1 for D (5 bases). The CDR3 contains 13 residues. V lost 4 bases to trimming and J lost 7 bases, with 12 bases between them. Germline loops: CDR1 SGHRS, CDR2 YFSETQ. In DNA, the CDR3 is TGCGCCAGCAGCCCACAGGCCCGTAATGAGCAGTTCTTC. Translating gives CASSPQARNEQFF.

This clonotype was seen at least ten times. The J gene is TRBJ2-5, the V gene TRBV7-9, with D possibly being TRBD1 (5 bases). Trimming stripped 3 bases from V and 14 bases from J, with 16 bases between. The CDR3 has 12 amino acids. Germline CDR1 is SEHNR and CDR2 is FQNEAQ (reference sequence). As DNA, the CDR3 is TGTGCCAGCAGCTTCCCAGACAGCCCCGCTTACTTC. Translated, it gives CASSFPDSPAYF. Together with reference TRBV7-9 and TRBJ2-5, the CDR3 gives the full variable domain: DTGVSQNPRHKITKRGQNVTFRCDPISEHNRLYWYRQTLGQGPEFLTYFQNEAQLEKSRLLSDRFSAERPKGSFSTLEIQRTEQGDSAMYLCASSFPDSPAYFGPGTRLLVL.

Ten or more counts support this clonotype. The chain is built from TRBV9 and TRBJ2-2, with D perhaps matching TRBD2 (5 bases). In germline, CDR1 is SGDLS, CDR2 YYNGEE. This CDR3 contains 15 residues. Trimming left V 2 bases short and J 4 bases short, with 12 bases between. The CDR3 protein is CASSVTLGGTGELFF. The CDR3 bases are TGTGCCAGCAGCGTGACATTAGGAGGCACCGGGGAGCTGTTTTTT.

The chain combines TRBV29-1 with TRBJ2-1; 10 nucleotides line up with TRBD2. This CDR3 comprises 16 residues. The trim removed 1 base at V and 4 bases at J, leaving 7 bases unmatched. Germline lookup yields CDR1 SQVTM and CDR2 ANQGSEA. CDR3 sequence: CSVEARLAGEYNEQFF. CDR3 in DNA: TGCAGCGTTGAAGCCCGCCTAGCGGGAGAGTACAATGAGCAGTTCTTC.

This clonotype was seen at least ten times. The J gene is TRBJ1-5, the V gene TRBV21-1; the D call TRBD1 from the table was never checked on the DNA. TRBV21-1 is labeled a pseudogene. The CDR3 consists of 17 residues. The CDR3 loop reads CASSKEGGTELHQPQHF. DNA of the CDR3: TGTGCCAGCAGCAAAGAAGGGGGGACGGAATTGCATCAGCCCCAGCATTTT.

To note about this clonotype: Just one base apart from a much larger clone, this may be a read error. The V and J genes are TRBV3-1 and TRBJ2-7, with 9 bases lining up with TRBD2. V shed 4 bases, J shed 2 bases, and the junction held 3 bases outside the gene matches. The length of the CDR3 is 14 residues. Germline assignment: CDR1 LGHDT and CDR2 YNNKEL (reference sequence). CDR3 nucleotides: TGTGCCAGCAGCCTTAGCGGGAGCGCCTACGAGCAGTACTTC. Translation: CASSLSGSAYEQYF.

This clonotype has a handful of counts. CDR3 sequence: CASRQGRATEAFF. In DNA, the CDR3 is TGTGCCAGCAGACAGGGGAGAGCCACTGAAGCTTTCTTT. V is TRBV6-1 and J is TRBJ1-1, with 7 positions matching TRBD1. Trimming removed 6 bases from V and 4 bases from J; junction bases left unmatched: 5. CDR1 is MNHNS and CDR2 is SASEGT in the germline V gene. CDR3 size: 13 residues.

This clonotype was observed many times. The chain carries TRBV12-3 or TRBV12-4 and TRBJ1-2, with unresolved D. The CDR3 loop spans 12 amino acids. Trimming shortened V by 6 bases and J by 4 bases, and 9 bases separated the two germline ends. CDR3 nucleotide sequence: TGTGCCAGCAGCTCAGTTGGCTATGGCTACACCTTC. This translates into CASSSVGYGYTF.

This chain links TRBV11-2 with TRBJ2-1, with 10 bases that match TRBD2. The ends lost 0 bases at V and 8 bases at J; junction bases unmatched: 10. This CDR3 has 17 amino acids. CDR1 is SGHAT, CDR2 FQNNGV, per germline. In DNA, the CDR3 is TGTGCCAGCAGCTTAGAGGGACCTAGCGGGAGACCCCATGAGCAGTTCTTC. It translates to CASSLEGPSGRPHEQFF.

The CDR3 region is CATAKGYNEQFF. CDR3 sequence (DNA): TGTGCCACAGCGAAAGGTTACAATGAGCAGTTCTTC. V usage is TRBV24-1 and J usage is TRBJ2-1; no definite D call. The CDR3 is 12 residues long. CDR1 and CDR2 (germline): KGHDR, SFDVKD. Trimming took 10 bases from V and 4 from J, leaving 10 bases between them.

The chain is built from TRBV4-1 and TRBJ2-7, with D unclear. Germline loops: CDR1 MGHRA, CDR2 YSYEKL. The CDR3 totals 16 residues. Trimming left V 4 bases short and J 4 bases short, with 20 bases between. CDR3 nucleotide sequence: TGCGCCAGCAGCCCGTTTTACCAGACCGACCCTTACGAGCAGTACTTC. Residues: CASSPFYQTDPYEQYF.

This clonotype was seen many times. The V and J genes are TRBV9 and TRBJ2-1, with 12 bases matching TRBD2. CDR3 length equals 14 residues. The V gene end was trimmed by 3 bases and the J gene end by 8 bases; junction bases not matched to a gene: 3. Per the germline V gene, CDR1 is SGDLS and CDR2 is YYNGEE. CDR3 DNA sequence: TGTGCCAGCAGCGCCACTAGCGGGGGGTATGAGCAGTTCTTC. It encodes CASSATSGGYEQFF. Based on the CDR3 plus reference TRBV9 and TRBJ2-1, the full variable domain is DSGVTQTPKHLITATGQRVTLRCSPRSGDLSVYWYQQSLDQGLQFLIQYYNGEERAKGNILERFSAQQFPDLHSELNLSSLELGDSALYFCASSATSGGYEQFFGPGTRLTVL.

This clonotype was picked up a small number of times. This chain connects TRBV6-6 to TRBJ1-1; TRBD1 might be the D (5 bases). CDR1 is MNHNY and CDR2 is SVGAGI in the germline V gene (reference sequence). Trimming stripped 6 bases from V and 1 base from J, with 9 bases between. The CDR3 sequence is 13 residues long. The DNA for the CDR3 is TGTGCCAGCAGCATTACAGGGAACACTGAAGCTTTCTTT. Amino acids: CASSITGNTEAFF.

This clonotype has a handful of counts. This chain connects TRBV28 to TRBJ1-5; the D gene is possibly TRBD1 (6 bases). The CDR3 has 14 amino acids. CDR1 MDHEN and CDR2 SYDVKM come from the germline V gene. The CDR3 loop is CVLDARQECQPQHF. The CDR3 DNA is TGTGTCCTGGACGCCCGACAGGAATGCCAGCCCCAGCATTTT.

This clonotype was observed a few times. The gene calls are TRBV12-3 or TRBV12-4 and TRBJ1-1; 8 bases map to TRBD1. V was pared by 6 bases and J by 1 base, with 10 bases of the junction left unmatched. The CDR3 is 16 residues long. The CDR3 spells CASRIIQGAGNTEAFF. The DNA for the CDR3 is TGTGCCAGCAGAATAATCCAGGGGGCCGGGAACACTGAAGCTTTCTTT.

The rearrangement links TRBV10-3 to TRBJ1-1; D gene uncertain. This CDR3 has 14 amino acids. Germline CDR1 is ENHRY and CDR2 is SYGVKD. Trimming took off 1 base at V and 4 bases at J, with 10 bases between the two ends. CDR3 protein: CAISEWVMFTEAFF. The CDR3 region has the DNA TGTGCCATCAGTGAGTGGGTGATGTTCACTGAAGCTTTCTTT.

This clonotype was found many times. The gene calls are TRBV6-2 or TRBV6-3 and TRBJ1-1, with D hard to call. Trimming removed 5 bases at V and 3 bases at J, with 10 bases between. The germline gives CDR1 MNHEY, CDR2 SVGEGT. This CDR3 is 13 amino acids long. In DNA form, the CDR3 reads TGTGCCAGCAGTACTCAACGGGACACTGAAGCTTTCTTT. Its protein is CASSTQRDTEAFF.

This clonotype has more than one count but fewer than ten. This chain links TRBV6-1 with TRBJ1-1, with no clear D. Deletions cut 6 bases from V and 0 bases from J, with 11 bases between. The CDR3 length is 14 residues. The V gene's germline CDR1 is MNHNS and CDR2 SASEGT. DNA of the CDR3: TGTGCCAGCAGCCCAGGTTACATGAACACTGAAGCTTTCTTT. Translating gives CASSPGYMNTEAFF.

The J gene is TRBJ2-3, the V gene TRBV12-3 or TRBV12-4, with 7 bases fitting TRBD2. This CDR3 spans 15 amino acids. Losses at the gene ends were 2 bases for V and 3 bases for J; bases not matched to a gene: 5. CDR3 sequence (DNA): TGTGCCAGCAGTTTATATTTGCGGGAGACAGATACGCAGTATTTT. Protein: CASSLYLRETDTQYF.

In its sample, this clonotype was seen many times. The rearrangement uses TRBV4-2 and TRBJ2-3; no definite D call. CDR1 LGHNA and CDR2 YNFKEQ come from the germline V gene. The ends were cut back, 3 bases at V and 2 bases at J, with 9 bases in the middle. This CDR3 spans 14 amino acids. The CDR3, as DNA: TGTGCCAGCAGCCAGGAACCCTACACAGATACGCAGTATTTT. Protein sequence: CASSQEPYTDTQYF.

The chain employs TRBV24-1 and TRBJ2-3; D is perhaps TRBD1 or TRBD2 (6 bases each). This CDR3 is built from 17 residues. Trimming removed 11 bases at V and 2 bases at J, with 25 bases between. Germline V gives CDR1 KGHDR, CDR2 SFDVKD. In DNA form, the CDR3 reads TGTGCCAGAAGATTGGAAGGGGGGAGCAACTCCACAGATACGCAGTATTTT. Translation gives CARRLEGGSNSTDTQYF.

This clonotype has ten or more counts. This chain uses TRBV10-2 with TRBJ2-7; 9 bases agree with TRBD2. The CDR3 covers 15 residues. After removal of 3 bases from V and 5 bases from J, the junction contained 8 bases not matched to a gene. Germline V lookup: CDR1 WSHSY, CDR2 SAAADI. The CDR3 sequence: CASSDPGTSPDEQYF. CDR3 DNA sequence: TGCGCCAGCAGTGACCCCGGGACTAGCCCCGACGAGCAGTACTTC.

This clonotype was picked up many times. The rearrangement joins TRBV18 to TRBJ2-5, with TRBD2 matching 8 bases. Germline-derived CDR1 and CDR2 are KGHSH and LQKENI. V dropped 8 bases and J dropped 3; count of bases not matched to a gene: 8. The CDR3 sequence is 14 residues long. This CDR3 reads CASNRGGREETQYF. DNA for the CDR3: TGTGCCAGCAATCGGGGGGGCCGCGAAGAGACCCAGTACTTC.

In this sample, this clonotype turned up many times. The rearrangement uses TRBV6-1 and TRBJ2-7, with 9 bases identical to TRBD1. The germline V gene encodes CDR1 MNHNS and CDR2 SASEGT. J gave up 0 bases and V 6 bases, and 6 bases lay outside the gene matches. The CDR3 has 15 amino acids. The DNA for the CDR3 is TGTGCCAGCAGACCAACAGGGGGCGCCTCCTACGAGCAGTACTTC. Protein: CASRPTGGASYEQYF.

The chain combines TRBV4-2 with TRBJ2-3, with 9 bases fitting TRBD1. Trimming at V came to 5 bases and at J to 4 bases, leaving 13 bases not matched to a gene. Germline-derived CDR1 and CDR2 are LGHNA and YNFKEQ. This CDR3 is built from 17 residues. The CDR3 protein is CASSWRKTGQGADTQYF. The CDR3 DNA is TGTGCCAGCAGCTGGCGAAAGACGGGACAGGGCGCAGATACGCAGTATTTT.

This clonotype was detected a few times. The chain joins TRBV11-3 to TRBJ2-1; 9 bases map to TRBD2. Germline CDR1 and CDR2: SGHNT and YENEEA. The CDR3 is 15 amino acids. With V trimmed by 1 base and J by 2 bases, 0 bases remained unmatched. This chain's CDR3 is CASSLGLAAYNEQFF. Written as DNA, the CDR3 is TGTGCCAGCAGCTTAGGACTAGCGGCCTACAATGAGCAGTTCTTC.

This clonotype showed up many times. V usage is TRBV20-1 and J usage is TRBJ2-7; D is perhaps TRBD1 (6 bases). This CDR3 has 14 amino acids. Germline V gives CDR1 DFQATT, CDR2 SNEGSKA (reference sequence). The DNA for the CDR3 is TGCAGCGCTTATGGGGACAAGGCACTGGGCGAGCAGTACTTC. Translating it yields CSAYGDKALGEQYF.

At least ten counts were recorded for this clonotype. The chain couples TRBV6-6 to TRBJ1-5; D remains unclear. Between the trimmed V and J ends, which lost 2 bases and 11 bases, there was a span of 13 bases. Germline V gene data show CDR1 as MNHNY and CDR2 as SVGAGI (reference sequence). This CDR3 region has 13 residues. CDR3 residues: CASSYDFSVAQHF. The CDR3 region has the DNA TGTGCCAGCAGTTACGATTTCAGCGTGGCCCAGCATTTT.

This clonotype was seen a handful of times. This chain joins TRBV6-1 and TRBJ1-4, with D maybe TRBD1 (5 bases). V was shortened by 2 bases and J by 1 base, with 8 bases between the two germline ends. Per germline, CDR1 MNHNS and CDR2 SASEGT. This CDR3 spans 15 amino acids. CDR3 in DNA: TGTGCCAGCAGTGAACGCGGGGGAACTAATGAAAAACTGTTTTTT. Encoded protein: CASSERGGTNEKLFF.

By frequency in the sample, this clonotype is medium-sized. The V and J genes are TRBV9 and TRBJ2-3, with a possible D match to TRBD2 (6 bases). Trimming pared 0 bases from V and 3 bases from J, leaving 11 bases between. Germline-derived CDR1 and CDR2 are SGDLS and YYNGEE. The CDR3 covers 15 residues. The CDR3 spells CASSVGAGRTDTQYF. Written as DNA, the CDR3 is TGTGCCAGCAGCGTAGGGGCGGGAAGAACAGATACGCAGTATTTT.

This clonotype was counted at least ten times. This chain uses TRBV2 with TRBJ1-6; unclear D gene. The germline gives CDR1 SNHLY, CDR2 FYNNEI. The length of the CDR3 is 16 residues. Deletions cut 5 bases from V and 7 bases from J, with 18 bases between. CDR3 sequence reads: CASSPYWTSENSPLHF. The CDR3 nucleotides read TGTGCCAGCAGTCCGTACTGGACGTCGGAAAATTCACCCCTCCACTTT.